A selection of T cell receptor beta chains follows, all from one sample in a study of beta chain features in type 1 diabetes. This table comes from immunoSEQ multiplex PCR, and its TCRdb copy is limited to in-frame clones, with some not included. The sample has about 180,000 clones, around an eighth seen once. The sample consisted of central memory CD4+ T cells from blood. Receptor source: a woman under 30 in good health. Both conserved end residues are part of each CDR3. Fields, in order: D gene, V gene, clone size, J gene, CDR3 DNA, CDR3 protein. A D gene is named only where the DNA matches it firmly. Not every row has a clone size; where given, it reads once, few, many or a size class.

.	TRBV7-9	many	TRBJ2-3	TGTGCCAGCAGCCTGGATAAGGCGGTGGATACGCAGTATTTT	CASSLDKAVDTQYF
TRBD2	TRBV27	.	TRBJ2-2	TGTGCCAGCAGTTATACGTTCAGGATAGGACTAGCGGGAGGTGGCACCGGGGAGCTGTTTTTT	CASSYTFRIGLAGGGTGELFF
.	TRBV4-2	few	TRBJ2-1	TGTGCCAGCAGCCAAGATTACGGGAGAGCCTACAATGAGCAGTTCTTC	CASSQDYGRAYNEQFF
TRBD2	TRBV28	.	TRBJ2-1	TGTGCCAGCAGTGTACCGGGACTACACAATGAGCAGTTCTTC	CASSVPGLHNEQFF
.	TRBV2	.	TRBJ2-7	TGTGCCAGCAGTGAACCAGGACAGTACCGCTCCTACGAGCAGTACTTC	CASSEPGQYRSYEQYF
TRBD1	TRBV2	few	TRBJ1-4	TGTGCCAGCAGCGAACCACCGGGGACAGGAACTAATGAAAAACTGTTTTTT	CASSEPPGTGTNEKLFF
.	TRBV21-1	few	TRBJ2-7	TGTGCCAGCAGCAAAGCTGCCCAGGGGGTCTCCTACGAGCAGTACTTC	CASSKAAQGVSYEQYF
TRBD1	TRBV30	.	TRBJ2-3	TGTGCCTGGAGCCTCCCCAGGGGGAATACAGATACGCAGTATTTT	CAWSLPRGNTDTQYF
TRBD1	TRBV19	.	TRBJ2-6	TGTGCCAGTAAAGACAGGGAGGGGGCCAACGTCCTGACTTTC	CASKDREGANVLTF
.	TRBV7-2	few	TRBJ2-7	TGTGCCAGCAGCTTAGATATGAGTGGGCAGTACTTC	CASSLDMSGQYF
TRBD1	TRBV29-1	.	TRBJ1-2	TGCAGCGTTGAGAGGACAGGGGCGGACTATGGCTACACCTTC	CSVERTGADYGYTF
TRBD1	TRBV6-6	few	TRBJ2-1	TGTGCCAGCTGTTACCGCGGACAGGCATACAATGAGCAGTTCTTC	CASCYRGQAYNEQFF
.	TRBV4-1	.	TRBJ1-2	TGCGCCAGCAGCCAAGCCTCGGAAGAGGCTGGCTACACCTTC	CASSQASEEAGYTF
TRBD1	TRBV6-6	few	TRBJ2-7	TGTGCCAGCAGTTACGACAGGGGGCCGTGGGAGCAGTACTTC	CASSYDRGPWEQYF
.	TRBV6-1	.	TRBJ1-5	TGTGCCAGCAGTGTACACAGGGAATATAGCAATCAGCCCCAGCATTTT	CASSVHREYSNQPQHF
TRBD1	TRBV6-1	.	TRBJ2-1	TGTGCCAGCAGTTCCGGGACAGGGCACTACAATGAGCAGTTCTTC	CASSSGTGHYNEQFF
TRBD1	TRBV11-2	.	TRBJ2-7	TGTGCCAGCAGCCCAGGACAGGGGATAGAGTACTTC	CASSPGQGIEYF
.	TRBV11-1	.	TRBJ1-3	TGTGCCAGCAGTATTGACACGCGCTCTGGAAACACCATATATTTT	CASSIDTRSGNTIYF
.	TRBV29-1	few	TRBJ2-1	TGCAGCGGCCGGGCCGGAGGGTCCAATGAGCAGTTCTTC	CSGRAGGSNEQFF
.	TRBV6-1	.	TRBJ2-2	TGTGCCAGCAGTCGGGACTTCCTAACCGGGGAGCTGTTTTTT	CASSRDFLTGELFF
TRBD1	TRBV9	.	TRBJ1-2	TGTGCCAGCAGCGTAGGAAGACAGGGTCTTGGCTACACCTTC	CASSVGRQGLGYTF
.	TRBV7-9	few	TRBJ1-1	TGTGCCAGCAGCTCCGCGGGGTCTGAAGCTTTCTTT	CASSSAGSEAFF
.	TRBV9	.	TRBJ2-1	TGTGCCAGCAGCGTTAGCGGTAGCTCCTACAATGAGCAGTTCTTC	CASSVSGSSYNEQFF
TRBD2	TRBV10-1	.	TRBJ2-5	TGCGCCAGCAGTGAGAGGCGGCTAGCGGGAGCAGAGACCCAGTACTTC	CASSERRLAGAETQYF
TRBD2	TRBV7-9	.	TRBJ2-7	TGTGCCAGCAGCGCGGATTGGTCGGGAGGGAACGAGCAGTACTTC	CASSADWSGGNEQYF
TRBD1	TRBV6-6	.	TRBJ2-1	TGTGCCAGCAGCCCCGGGACAGGCATTGAGGGTGAGCAGTTCTTC	CASSPGTGIEGEQFF
TRBD1	TRBV4-1	.	TRBJ1-4	TGCGCCAGCAGCCGGAGGTTTCAGGGACAGGGTGGTGAAAAACTGTTTTTT	CASSRRFQGQGGEKLFF
.	TRBV7-2	few	TRBJ2-1	TGTGCCAGCAGCTTAGAGGGGCGCACCTACAATGAGCAGTTCTTC	CASSLEGRTYNEQFF
.	TRBV5-1	few	TRBJ2-1	TGCGCCAGCAGCTCCCGACAGCACTTTAATCTCGGCAATGAGCAGTTCTTC	CASSSRQHFNLGNEQFF
.	TRBV7-2	few	TRBJ1-5	TGTGCCAGCAGCTTAGACAGGTTCAATCAGCCCCAGCATTTT	CASSLDRFNQPQHF
TRBD2	TRBV30	.	TRBJ2-1	TGTGCCTGGAGCCATAAGGGGCTAGCGGGAGTGGAGCAGTTCTTC	CAWSHKGLAGVEQFF
TRBD2	TRBV11-1	.	TRBJ2-1	TGTGCCAGCAGCTCCTACACTAGCGGGGACCGCAATGAGCAGTTCTTC	CASSSYTSGDRNEQFF
TRBD2	TRBV15	few	TRBJ2-1	TGTGCCACCAGCAGACCTACTTCTAGCGGGAGCTACAATGAGCAGTTCTTC	CATSRPTSSGSYNEQFF
TRBD1	TRBV29-1	.	TRBJ1-1	TGCAGCGTTATAACAGGGGCGACTGAAGCTTTCTTT	CSVITGATEAFF
.	TRBV27	few	TRBJ1-4	TGTGCCAGCAGAGAGGACTCACAGGGACGCGAAAAACTGTTTTTT	CASREDSQGREKLFF
.	TRBV7-9	few	TRBJ2-3	TGTGCCAGCTGCTGGACGAAAGGAGGGTATACAGATACGCAGTATTTT	CASCWTKGGYTDTQYF
.	TRBV7-2	.	TRBJ2-3	TGTGCCAGCAGCTCCTCCCGACTAGTTGGAGATACGCAGTATTTT	CASSSSRLVGDTQYF
TRBD2	TRBV28	.	TRBJ2-3	TGTGCCAGCAGTTTAGCGGGAGGGGCGGCAGATACGCAGTATTTT	CASSLAGGAADTQYF
TRBD1	TRBV11-3	.	TRBJ2-2	TGTGCCAGCAGCCAGAGGACAGGGGGCGCGTTCGGGGAGCTGTTTTTT	CASSQRTGGAFGELFF
TRBD2	TRBV18	.	TRBJ2-1	TGTGCCAGCTCACCACCGTCTGGGACTAGCATCTACAATGAGCAGTTCTTC	CASSPPSGTSIYNEQFF
.	TRBV23-1	few	TRBJ2-7	TGCGCCAGCAGTCAATCGAGGGCCCCCTACGAGCAGTACTTC	CASSQSRAPYEQYF
TRBD1	TRBV7-2	.	TRBJ2-4	TGTGCCAGCGGGACAGGGTTAAACATTCAGTACTTC	CASGTGLNIQYF
.	TRBV2	.	TRBJ1-5	TGTGCCAGCAGTGGGGGAGTGACGAATCAGCCCCAGCATTTT	CASSGGVTNQPQHF
TRBD1	TRBV6-5	.	TRBJ2-5	TGTGCCAGCAGCCCGGACAGGAGCTACCAAGAGACCCAGTACTTC	CASSPDRSYQETQYF
TRBD1	TRBV7-2	.	TRBJ2-1	TGTGCCAGCAGCTCGACAGGGAACTGGAATGAGCAGTTCTTC	CASSSTGNWNEQFF
.	TRBV28	.	TRBJ2-7	TGTGCCAGCATGCCGGGGAGCTCCTACGAGCAGTACTTC	CASMPGSSYEQYF
TRBD1	TRBV7-9	.	TRBJ2-5	TGTGCCAGTCAGGGGACAGGGCTGGAGACCCAGTACTTC	CASQGTGLETQYF